This T cell receptor (beta chain) was identified during a study of a mutant IDH1 vaccine in newly diagnosed glioma. As for the study in general: Treatment recipients were approximately 60% male and about 40% female, and their mean age was around 39 years.

The time point was: week 35, safety follow-up. All doses held 300 ug of mutant IDH1 20-mer peptide, with topical imiquimod. Vaccination of patients was performed eight times, in weeks 1, 3, 5, 7, 11, 15, 19 and 23. V shed 0 bases and J shed 6 bases, with 14 bases lying between them. CDR3 length equals 16 residues. Germline assignment: CDR1 MGHRA and CDR2 YSYEKL. Here immunoSEQ multiplex PCR was the method, and the copy in TCRdb shows in-frame clones only, minus some. Seen here are tens of thousands of clones, about 87% observed once, and the top ten hold about 2%. For this clone: The antigen is not known.

The sequences come from PBMCs, collected from a glioma patient whose treatment included an IDH1 peptide vaccine. This TCR derives from a young man with glioma. This chain links TRBV4-1 with TRBJ2-2, with TRBD2 as a possible D gene (6 bases). This CDR3 reads CASSQDSGRGAGELFF. The CDR3 nucleotides are TGCGCCAGCAGCCAAGATAGCGGACGGGGAGCCGGGGAGCTGTTTTTT.